This TCR beta chain was identified during a study of blood T cell repertoires in COVID-19. Study-level background: Acute and convalescent COVID-19 samples came from the United States, Italy and Spain. PBMCs, B-cell-depleted T cells, or T cells provided the cDNA or gDNA that made up the material.

This clone was picked up a small number of times. Germline V CDR1 and CDR2: ENHRY, SYGVKD. CDR3 length: 16 amino acids. With 2 bases removed from V and 0 bases from J, the gap between germline ends came to 11 bases. In the source study's methods: Estimates of nucleated cell counts were drawn from the amplification of reference gene primers. Profiled with immunoSEQ multiplex PCR; TCRdb holds only in-frame clones, not every one. V, J and clone size reflect that table, while D and trimming were determined from the DNA. This table holds about 220,000 clones, about three quarters found once. V usage is TRBV10-3 and J usage is TRBJ1-5; unclear D gene. This receptor was taken from a woman between 65 and 79 years old with acute or convalescent COVID-19. The sequenced sample was peripheral blood. The CDR3 nucleotides read TGTGCCATCAGTGAGCGAGGCGGCGATAGCAATCAGCCCCAGCATTTT. Translating gives CAISERGGDSNQPQHF.